This T cell receptor (beta chain) appears in the sequencing data of a study of human T cells and chemical hapten exposure. Regarding time point: healthy volunteer bleed at 6 weeks. Blood, whole and unfractionated, served as the source for total RNA extraction. This clonotype was counted only a few times. There are 16 residues in the CDR3. The V and J ends lost 5 bases and 0 bases respectively, with 16 bases between them. The V gene's germline CDR1 is SGDLS and CDR2 YYNGEE. TCRdb ran MiXCR on the RACE reads and lists one entry per CDR3 protein. The sample lists about 65,000 distinct CDR3 sequences; approximately 6.1% were seen once.

This chain uses TRBV9 with TRBJ2-3, with D possibly TRBD2 on 6 matching bases. Source material: whole blood. The origin of this receptor is a female donor in good health. Some clones in this sample may be carry-over from other donors' samples. CDR3: CASSLWRDGSTDTQYF. The CDR3, as DNA: TGTGCCAGCAGTTTATGGAGGGACGGGAGCACAGATACGCAGTATTTT.